This TCR beta chain was observed in a study of long-term antiretroviral therapy in people with HIV. General observations from the study: The repertoire was dominated at all time points by clones expanded before ART.

Assay version v3.0 of immunoSEQ was used, and it was run at survey level. It was 40,000-50,000 T-cell genomes per sample that sequencing targeted. Sequencing used immunoSEQ multiplex PCR; TCRdb keeps in-frame clones, though not all of them. In the table there are about 30,000 clones, about nine tenths of which are singletons. Turning to this clone: Its antigen is currently unknown.

The V and J ends lost 5 bases and 5 bases respectively, with 10 bases between them. Germline loops: CDR1 SQVTM, CDR2 ANQGSEA. CDR3 length: 12 residues. This chain connects TRBV29-1 to TRBJ2-1; no definite D call. This receptor was obtained from a woman between 35 and 50 years old with HIV. Source: unsorted PBMCs, taken about 5.5 years after starting antiretroviral therapy. In DNA, the CDR3 is TGCAGCGTTTGGGTCTGGCACAATGAGCAGTTCTTC. Its translation: CSVWVWHNEQFF.